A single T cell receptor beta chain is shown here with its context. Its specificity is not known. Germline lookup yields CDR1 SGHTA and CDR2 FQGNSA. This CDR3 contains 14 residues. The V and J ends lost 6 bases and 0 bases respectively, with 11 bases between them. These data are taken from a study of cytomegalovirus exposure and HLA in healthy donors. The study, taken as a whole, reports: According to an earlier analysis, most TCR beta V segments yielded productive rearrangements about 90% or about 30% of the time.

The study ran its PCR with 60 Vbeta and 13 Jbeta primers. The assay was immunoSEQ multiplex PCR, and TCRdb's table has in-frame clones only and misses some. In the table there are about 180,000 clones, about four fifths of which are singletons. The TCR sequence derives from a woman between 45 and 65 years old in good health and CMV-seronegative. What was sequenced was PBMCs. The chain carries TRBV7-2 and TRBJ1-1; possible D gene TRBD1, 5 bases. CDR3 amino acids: CASRAGPVNTEAFF. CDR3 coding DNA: TGTGCCAGCAGGGCGGGACCGGTGAACACTGAAGCTTTCTTT.